In this sample, the clone carrying this TCR beta chain turned up a few times. Its matching antigen is unknown. From germline, CDR1 is SGHNT and CDR2 YENEEA. Trimming took 5 bases from V and 3 from J; bases not matched to a gene: 6. The CDR3 sequence is 14 residues long. This entry belongs to a study of beta chain features in type 1 diabetes. Study-wide results and caveats: Healthy donors had naive, central memory and Treg TCRB repertoires that appeared less similar than those seen among patients.

Sequenced material consisted of expressed TCRB transcripts (all of the isolated RNA was reverse transcribed). Using immunoSEQ multiplex PCR, the repertoire was profiled, and TCRdb retains in-frame clones only, with some absent. The sample has about 620,000 clones; about 16% are singletons. J is TRBJ2-5 and V is TRBV11-3; 7 nucleotides match TRBD2. The TCR sequence derives from a man aged 18 to 35 in good health. The specimen sequenced was naive CD4+ T cells from blood. The CDR3, as DNA: TGTGCCAGCAGCCCGATGGGGGGGAAAGAGACCCAGTACTTC. Its translation: CASSPMGGKETQYF.